These 4 T cell receptor beta chains were all obtained from the same sample, sequenced in a study of T cell changes during pregnancy in multiple sclerosis. The method was immunoSEQ multiplex PCR; TCRdb's version includes in-frame clones alone and lacks a portion of them. The sample records 35,000 to 45,000 clones, approximately 90% being singletons. This specimen consisted of CD8+ T cells from peripheral blood mononuclear cells, obtained in the first trimester of pregnancy. The receptor source for this set is a female donor with multiple sclerosis, enrolled in a pregnancy study.

The chain employs TRBV4-2 and TRBJ2-7; D uncertain. Germline V gene lookup returns CDR1 LGHNA and CDR2 YNFKEQ. This CDR3 region has 14 residues. Trimming pared 4 bases from V and 2 bases from J, leaving 12 bases between. The CDR3 DNA is TGTGCCAGCAGCCCTACTACTCGAACCTACGAGCAGTACTTC. Its translation: CASSPTTRTYEQYF.

The chain links TRBV19 to TRBJ2-7; D may be TRBD1 (6 bases). Germline CDR1 LNHDA, CDR2 SQIVND (reference sequence). The germline V and J ends were trimmed by 10 bases and 2 bases, with 18 bases remaining between them. The CDR3 runs to 14 residues. The CDR3 DNA reads as TGTGCCACCGCCTTGGGCAGGGGAGCCTACGAGCAGTACTTC. Its protein is CATALGRGAYEQYF.

This clone has a single count. The genes are TRBV7-6 and TRBJ2-7, with D possibly TRBD1 on 6 matching bases. Trimming cost V 5 bases and J 2 bases, with 10 bases left between them. The CDR3 length is 13 residues. In germline, CDR1 is SGHVS, CDR2 FNYEAQ. The CDR3 is CASSDRNTYEQYF. The CDR3 nucleotides read TGTGCCAGCAGCGACAGGAATACCTACGAGCAGTACTTC.

The chain combines TRBV4-1 with TRBJ2-7; D remains ambiguous. The ends were cut back, 0 bases at V and 0 bases at J, with 9 bases in the middle. Germline V gene data show CDR1 as MGHRA and CDR2 as YSYEKL. This CDR3 has 15 residues. The CDR3: CASSQEVTSSYEQYF. Written as DNA, the CDR3 is TGCGCCAGCAGCCAAGAGGTCACCAGCTCCTACGAGCAGTACTTC.